One and the same sample provided the 31 T cell receptor beta chains below, sequenced in a study of shared clonotypes between healthy human individuals. Libraries were prepared by immunoSEQ multiplex PCR; TCRdb keeps only in-frame clonotypes and omits some of them. The data show about 1.1 million clones, 60% to 80% seen once. Sequenced input: memory CD4+ T cells from PBMCs. Subset specified: CD45RA-negative fraction. These receptors all come from a man aged 18 to 29 in good health. Some clones in this sample may be carry-over from other donors' samples.

The CDR3 here is CASSLATLQQGYTF. The CDR3 DNA reads TGTGCCAGCAGCCTCGCGACCCTTCAGCAGGGCTACACCTTC. The chain joins TRBV28 to TRBJ1-2; unclear D gene. The CDR3 contains 14 residues. Germline assignment: CDR1 MDHEN and CDR2 SYDVKM. The V gene lost 6 bases and the J gene lost 8 bases, with 19 bases spanning the gap.

The chain recombines TRBV6-6 with TRBJ1-2; D remains ambiguous. V lost 7 bases and J lost 6, with 15 bases in between. The CDR3 runs 13 residues. CDR1 MNHNY and CDR2 SVGAGI come from the germline V gene (reference sequence). CDR3 amino acids: CASNYAVDNGYTF. The CDR3 DNA sequence: TGTGCCAGCAACTATGCCGTCGACAATGGCTACACCTTC.

This rearrangement joins TRBV7-4 to TRBJ1-2; weak D call: TRBD1 (6 bases). The CDR3 totals 20 residues. Trimming left V 1 base short and J 0 bases short, with 24 bases between. Germline-derived CDR1 and CDR2 are SGHVT and SQSDAQ. CDR3 sequence reads: CASSLVFQRVGGASNYGYTF. CDR3 DNA sequence: TGTGCCAGCAGCTTAGTTTTCCAACGAGTGGGGGGCGCCTCTAACTATGGCTACACCTTC.

The chain employs TRBV28 and TRBJ2-7; D remains unclear. The V gene's germline CDR1 is MDHEN and CDR2 SYDVKM. The germline V and J ends were trimmed by 3 bases and 2 bases, with 14 bases remaining between them. CDR3 size: 15 residues. The CDR3 sequence: CASSFAAGRPYEQYF. The CDR3 DNA reads TGTGCCAGCAGTTTCGCTGCAGGCCGACCCTACGAGCAGTACTTC.

The chain employs TRBV4-1 and TRBJ2-5; weak D call: TRBD1 (5 bases). This CDR3 has 13 residues. V lost 4 bases, J lost 4 bases, and 10 bases lay in between. From germline, CDR1 is MGHRA and CDR2 YSYEKL. The CDR3 sequence is CASSLTAGETQYF. The DNA of the CDR3 is TGCGCCAGCAGCCTGACAGCAGGAGAGACCCAGTACTTC.

As to this clone: This could be a read error, since a much larger clone is one nucleotide away. The gene calls are TRBV29-1 and TRBJ1-2; TRBD1 agrees at 10 bases. With V trimmed by 6 bases and J by 5 bases, 6 bases remained unmatched. The germline gives CDR1 SQVTM, CDR2 ANQGSEA. The CDR3 is 13 amino acids. As DNA, the CDR3 is TGCAGCGTCGGGACAGGGGTGGTGTATGGCTACACCTTC. Amino acid sequence: CSVGTGVVYGYTF.

The chain couples TRBV5-4 to TRBJ1-1; a possible D gene is TRBD1 (6 bases). This CDR3 is built from 15 residues. Germline loops: CDR1 SGHNT, CDR2 YYREEE (reference sequence). Trimming took off 4 bases at V and 3 bases at J, with 16 bases between the two ends. The DNA of the CDR3 is TGTGCCAGCAGCCTTCAAGGACAGACTTACACTGAAGCTTTCTTT. Translation gives CASSLQGQTYTEAFF.

Remarks on this clone: A far larger clone is just one base off, so this is likely a read error. Other DNA sequences within the sample encode an identical CDR3. The chain couples TRBV27 to TRBJ2-5; 8 nucleotides line up with TRBD1. J was trimmed by 2 bases and V by 1 base; bases with no gene match: 6. Per germline, CDR1 MNHEY and CDR2 SMNVEV (reference sequence). The CDR3 has 16 residues. This CDR3 reads CASSLYRGSGQETQYF. The CDR3 DNA follows: TGTGCCAGCAGTTTATACAGGGGGTCGGGACAAGAGACCCAGTACTTC.

The chain combines TRBV18 with TRBJ2-5; 9 bases map to TRBD1. CDR3 size: 15 residues. CDR1 is KGHSH and CDR2 is LQKENI in the germline V gene. The V and J ends lost 2 bases and 5 bases, in that order; junction bases with no gene match: 6. CDR3 amino acids: CASSPRDRVRETQYF. The CDR3, as DNA: TGTGCCAGCTCACCAAGGGACAGGGTGCGGGAGACCCAGTACTTC.

The rearrangement links TRBV7-9 to TRBJ2-3; D may be TRBD2 (5 bases). V was shortened by 4 bases and J by 1 base, with 9 bases between the two germline ends. This CDR3 is built from 14 residues. Germline V lookup: CDR1 SEHNR, CDR2 FQNEAQ (reference sequence). The CDR3 spells CASSYQRRTDTQYF. The CDR3 DNA follows: TGTGCCAGCAGCTACCAGCGGCGCACAGATACGCAGTATTTT. The entire variable domain, with the rest obtained from reference TRBV7-9 and TRBJ2-3, is as follows: DTGVSQNPRHKITKRGQNVTFRCDPISEHNRLYWYRQTLGQGPEFLTYFQNEAQLEKSRLLSDRFSAERPKGSFSTLEIQRTEQGDSAMYLCASSYQRRTDTQYFGPGTRLTVL.

The chain employs TRBV5-1 and TRBJ1-2; D is unclear. V lost 4 bases and J 5 bases, leaving 15 bases between the germline ends. This CDR3 is 14 amino acids long. Per the germline V gene, CDR1 is SGHRS and CDR2 is YFSETQ. CDR3 bases: TGCGCCAGCAGCATGGCCCTCCAGTCATATGGCTACACCTTC. Translated: CASSMALQSYGYTF.

This clone has just a few counts. The chain uses TRBV9 and TRBJ1-1; D ambiguous. V was pared by 2 bases and J by 1 base, with 6 bases between. The CDR3 contains 13 residues. CDR1 and CDR2 from the germline V gene are SGDLS and YYNGEE. CDR3 nucleotide sequence: TGTGCCAGCAGCGTTGCCCCGAACACTGAAGCTTTCTTT. This gives the protein CASSVAPNTEAFF.

The chain couples TRBV7-2 to TRBJ2-3; D gene ambiguous. V lost 7 bases, J lost 6 bases, and 8 bases lay in between. The CDR3 consists of 11 residues. Germline V CDR1 and CDR2: SGHTA, FQGNSA. The CDR3 protein is CASTPRDTQYF. The CDR3, as DNA: TGTGCCAGCACTCCTAGGGATACGCAGTATTTT.

This clone was observed a handful of times. The J gene is TRBJ1-2, the V gene TRBV6-5; no definite D call. Germline V gene lookup returns CDR1 MNHEY and CDR2 SVGAGI. This CDR3 region has 13 residues. V was shortened by 9 bases and J by 2 bases, with 13 bases between the two germline ends. CDR3 sequence (DNA): TGTGCCAGGACCAAACTAGAAAACTATGGCTACACCTTC. Translation: CARTKLENYGYTF.

The V gene is TRBV10-3, the J gene TRBJ2-4; D unresolved. V gave up 11 bases and J gave up 9 bases, with 20 bases separating them. The CDR3 runs 13 residues. Per the germline V gene, CDR1 is ENHRY and CDR2 is SYGVKD. In DNA form, the CDR3 reads TGTGCCTCAAAAGAAGGACCAGAGAGCATTCAGTACTTC. It translates to CASKEGPESIQYF.

The CDR3 spells CASSRRGGGSTDTQYF. As DNA, the CDR3 is TGTGCCAGCAGCCGCCGGGGCGGGGGGAGCACAGATACGCAGTATTTT. The rearrangement links TRBV11-3 to TRBJ2-3; 8 positions match TRBD2. CDR1 and CDR2 from the germline V gene are SGHNT and YENEEA. The CDR3 covers 16 residues. Trimming took 5 bases from V and 0 from J; bases not matched to a gene: 7.

V gene TRBV18 combines with J gene TRBJ2-5; D might be TRBD1 (5 bases). Between the trimmed V and J ends, which lost 3 bases and 5 bases, there was a span of 10 bases. CDR3 length: 13 residues. Germline loops: CDR1 KGHSH, CDR2 LQKENI. The DNA of the CDR3 is TGTGCCAGCTCACCGCAGGGTAGCGAGACCCAGTACTTC. It translates to CASSPQGSETQYF.

The rearrangement links TRBV27 to TRBJ2-1, with 9 bases fitting TRBD2. The CDR3 runs 15 residues. CDR1 and CDR2 from the germline V gene are MNHEY and SMNVEV (reference sequence). V was pared by 3 bases and J by 3 bases, with 3 bases of the junction left unmatched. The CDR3 DNA reads TGTGCCAGCAGTTTGACTAGCGGAGGCTACAATGAGCAGTTCTTC. Translated: CASSLTSGGYNEQFF.

Notes on this clone: The junction departs from the called germline gene at one end, perhaps through a read error. This rearrangement joins TRBV7-2 to TRBJ2-1, with 7 bases fitting TRBD2. The CDR3 contains 17 residues. CDR1 and CDR2 from the germline V gene are SGHTA and FQGNSA. CDR3 sequence (DNA): TGTGCCAGCAGCTTAGAATGGGTTCCTCGGGGGGTTGGGATGCGGGTCTTC. It codes for CASSLEWVPRGVGMRVF.

Note on this clone: A clone one base away is much larger, so this may be a read error. The CDR3 nucleotides read TGTGCCAGCAGCTTACAGTTCAGTTCTGAAGCTTTCTTT. Its protein is CASSLQFSSEAFF. The chain recombines TRBV11-2 with TRBJ1-1; D is unresolved. The germline V gene has CDR1 SGHAT and CDR2 FQNNGV. V gave up 2 bases and J gave up 6 bases, with 10 bases separating them. The CDR3 has 13 residues.

This chain links TRBV5-5 with TRBJ2-5; 7 bases line up with TRBD1. There are 15 residues in the CDR3. Germline assignment: CDR1 SGHKS and CDR2 YYEKEE (reference sequence). J gave up 5 bases and V 2 bases, and 9 bases lay outside the gene matches. The CDR3 loop reads CASSLNRGLGETQYF. CDR3 DNA: TGTGCCAGCAGCTTAAACAGGGGATTGGGGGAGACCCAGTACTTC.

The J gene is TRBJ2-5, the V gene TRBV5-6, with D unclear. CDR1 and CDR2 (germline): SGHDT, YYEEEE. This CDR3 has 14 amino acids. Trimming cost V 2 bases and J 5 bases, with 13 bases left between them. In nucleotides, the CDR3 is TGTGCCAGCAGCTTAGAAACGGTGGACGAGACCCAGTACTTC. Amino acids: CASSLETVDETQYF.

V gene TRBV5-1 combines with J gene TRBJ1-2; TRBD1 might be the D (6 bases). The CDR3 is 14 residues long. CDR1 and CDR2 from the germline V gene are SGHRS and YFSETQ. Deletions cut 0 bases from V and 6 bases from J, with 12 bases between. The CDR3 loop reads CASSLERGSDGYTF. The CDR3 nucleotides read TGCGCCAGCAGCTTGGAAAGGGGGTCGGATGGCTACACCTTC.

There are a few counts of this clone. The chain uses TRBV29-1 and TRBJ1-2; unclear D gene. V was cut by 4 bases and J by 4 bases, with 10 bases left in between. CDR1 and CDR2 (germline): SQVTM, ANQGSEA. The CDR3 consists of 12 residues. In DNA, the CDR3 is TGCAGCGTTGGTGGTACATCCTATGGCTACACCTTC. This encodes CSVGGTSYGYTF. The entire variable domain, with the rest obtained from reference TRBV29-1 and TRBJ1-2, is as follows: SAVISQKPSRDICQRGTSLTIQCQVDSQVTMMFWYRQQPGQSLTLIATANQGSEATYESGFVIDKFPISRPNLTFSTLTVSNMSPEDSSIYLCSVGGTSYGYTFGSGTRLTVV.

CDR3 amino acids: CASSQGYEMGRAFF. The CDR3 DNA sequence: TGTGCCAGCAGCCAAGGGTACGAAATGGGCAGAGCTTTCTTT. This chain uses TRBV14 with TRBJ1-1; D remains ambiguous. Germline V gene lookup returns CDR1 SGHDN and CDR2 FVKESK. The CDR3 loop spans 14 amino acids. The ends were cut back, 1 base at V and 10 bases at J, with 16 bases in the middle.

The rearrangement joins TRBV16 to TRBJ2-1; no reliable D call. Germline V gene sequence: CDR1 KGHSY, CDR2 FQNENV. V dropped 3 bases and J dropped 4 bases, with 7 bases sitting between them. The length of the CDR3 is 13 residues. In DNA, the CDR3 is TGTGCCAGCAGCCAGTCCCGATACAATGAGCAGTTCTTC. This encodes CASSQSRYNEQFF.

This chain uses TRBV28 with TRBJ1-2, with D uncertain. The CDR3 runs to 13 residues. In germline, CDR1 is MDHEN, CDR2 SYDVKM. With 1 base removed from V and 4 bases from J, the gap between germline ends came to 7 bases. CDR3 amino acids: CASSLFGAYGYTF. The CDR3 bases are TGTGCCAGCAGTTTATTTGGCGCCTATGGCTACACCTTC.

The chain links TRBV20-1 to TRBJ1-2; D is possibly TRBD1 (5 bases). Trimming removed 4 bases from V and 8 bases from J, with 11 bases in between. The CDR3 consists of 11 residues. Germline V gives CDR1 DFQATT, CDR2 SNEGSKA (reference sequence). The CDR3 DNA reads as TGCAGTGCTACCGGGACGGAAGGCTACACCTTC. Its protein product is CSATGTEGYTF.

This clone was seen more than once but under ten times. This rearrangement joins TRBV18 to TRBJ2-2; TRBD1 matches at 10 bases. CDR1 KGHSH and CDR2 LQKENI come from the germline V gene. The CDR3 covers 15 residues. The V gene end was trimmed by 3 bases and the J gene end by 3 bases; junction bases not matched to a gene: 1. The CDR3 DNA reads as TGTGCCAGCTCACCCGGGACAGGGGACACCGGGGAGCTGTTTTTT. Translation: CASSPGTGDTGELFF.

The chain has TRBV5-8 and TRBJ2-1; TRBD1 agrees at 8 bases. Trimming removed 1 base from V and 7 bases from J; junction bases left unmatched: 7. This CDR3 has 15 residues. The germline V gene encodes CDR1 SGHTS and CDR2 YDEGEE. Written as DNA, the CDR3 is TGTGCCAGCAGCTTGCCCGGACAGGGATGGAATGAGCAGTTCTTC. This translates into CASSLPGQGWNEQFF.

This sequence joins TRBV30 and TRBJ1-5; D is unresolved. Germline V CDR1 and CDR2: GTSNPN, SVGIG (reference sequence). Trimming pared 2 bases from V and 3 bases from J, leaving 8 bases between. The CDR3 is 13 residues long. The CDR3 sequence: CAWSKTYNQPQHF. CDR3 sequence (DNA): TGTGCCTGGAGTAAAACATACAATCAGCCCCAGCATTTT.